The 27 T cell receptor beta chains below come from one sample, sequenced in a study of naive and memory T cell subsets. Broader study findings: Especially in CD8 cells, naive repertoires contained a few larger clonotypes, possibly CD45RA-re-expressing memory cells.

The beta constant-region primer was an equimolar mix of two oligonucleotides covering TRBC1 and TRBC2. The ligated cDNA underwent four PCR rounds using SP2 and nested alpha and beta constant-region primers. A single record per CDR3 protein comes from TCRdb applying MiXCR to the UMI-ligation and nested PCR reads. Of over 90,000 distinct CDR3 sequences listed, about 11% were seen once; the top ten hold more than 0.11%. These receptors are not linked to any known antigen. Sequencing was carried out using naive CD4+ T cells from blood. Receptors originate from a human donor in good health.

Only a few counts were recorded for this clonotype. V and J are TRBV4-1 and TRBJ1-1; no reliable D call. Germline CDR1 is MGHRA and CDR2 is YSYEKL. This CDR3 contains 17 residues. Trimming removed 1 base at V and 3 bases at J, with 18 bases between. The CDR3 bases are TGCGCCAGCAGCCAAGTTAGATCACAAAATCTGGACACTGAAGCTTTCTTT. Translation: CASSQVRSQNLDTEAFF.

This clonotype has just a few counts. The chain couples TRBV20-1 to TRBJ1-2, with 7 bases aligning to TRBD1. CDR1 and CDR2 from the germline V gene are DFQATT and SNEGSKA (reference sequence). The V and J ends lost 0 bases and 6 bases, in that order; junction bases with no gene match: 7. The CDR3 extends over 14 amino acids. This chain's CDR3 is CSAREGQRGHGYTF. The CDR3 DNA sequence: TGCAGTGCTAGAGAGGGACAGCGGGGACATGGCTACACCTTC.

CDR3 sequence: CSARGGSGRTTYEQYF. CDR3 DNA sequence: TGCAGTGCTAGAGGGGGGAGCGGGAGGACAACCTACGAGCAGTACTTC. This chain uses TRBV20-1 with TRBJ2-7; 9 nucleotides match TRBD2. The junction had 9 bases not matched to a gene; V was cut back by 1 base and J by 2 bases. The CDR3 consists of 16 residues. Germline V lookup: CDR1 DFQATT, CDR2 SNEGSKA (reference sequence).

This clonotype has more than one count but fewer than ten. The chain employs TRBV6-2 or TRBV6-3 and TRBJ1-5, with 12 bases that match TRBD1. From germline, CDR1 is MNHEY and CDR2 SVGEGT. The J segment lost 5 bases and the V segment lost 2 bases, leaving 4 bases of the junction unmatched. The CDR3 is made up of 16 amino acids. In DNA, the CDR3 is TGTGCCAGCAGTTACCCGGGACAGGGGGCATATCAGCCCCAGCATTTT. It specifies CASSYPGQGAYQPQHF.

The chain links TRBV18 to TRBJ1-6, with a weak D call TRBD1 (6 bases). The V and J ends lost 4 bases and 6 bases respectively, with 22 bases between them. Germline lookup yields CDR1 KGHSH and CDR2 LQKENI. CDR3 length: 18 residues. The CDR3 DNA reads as TGTGCCAGCTCACTGAACCGGGACACCAGTCTGTCTAATTCACCCCTCCACTTT. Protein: CASSLNRDTSLSNSPLHF.

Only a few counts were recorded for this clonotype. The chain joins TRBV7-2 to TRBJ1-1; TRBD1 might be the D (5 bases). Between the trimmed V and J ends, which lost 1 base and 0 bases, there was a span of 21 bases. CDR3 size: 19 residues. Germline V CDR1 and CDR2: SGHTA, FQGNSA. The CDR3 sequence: CASSLVPPGAAKMNTEAFF. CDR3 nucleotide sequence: TGTGCCAGCAGCTTAGTCCCCCCCGGGGCAGCCAAGATGAACACTGAAGCTTTCTTT.

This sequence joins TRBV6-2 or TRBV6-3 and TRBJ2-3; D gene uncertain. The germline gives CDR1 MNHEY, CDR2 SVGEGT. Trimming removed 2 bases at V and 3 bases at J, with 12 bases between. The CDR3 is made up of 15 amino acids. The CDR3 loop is CASSYGPLGTDTQYF. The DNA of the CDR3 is TGTGCCAGCAGTTACGGTCCCCTAGGTACAGATACGCAGTATTTT.

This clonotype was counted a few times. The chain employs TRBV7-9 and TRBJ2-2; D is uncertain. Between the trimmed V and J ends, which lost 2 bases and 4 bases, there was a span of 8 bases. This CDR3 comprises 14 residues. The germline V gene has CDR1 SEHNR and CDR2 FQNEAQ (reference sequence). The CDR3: CASSLLGSTGELFF. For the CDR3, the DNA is TGTGCCAGCAGCTTACTGGGGTCCACCGGGGAGCTGTTTTTT.

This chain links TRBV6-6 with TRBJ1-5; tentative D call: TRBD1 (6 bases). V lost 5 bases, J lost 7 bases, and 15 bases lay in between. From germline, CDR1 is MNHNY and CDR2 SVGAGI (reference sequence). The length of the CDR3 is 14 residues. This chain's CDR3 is CASSNLQGGQPQHF. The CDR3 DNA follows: TGTGCCAGCAGTAACTTACAGGGAGGACAGCCCCAGCATTTT.

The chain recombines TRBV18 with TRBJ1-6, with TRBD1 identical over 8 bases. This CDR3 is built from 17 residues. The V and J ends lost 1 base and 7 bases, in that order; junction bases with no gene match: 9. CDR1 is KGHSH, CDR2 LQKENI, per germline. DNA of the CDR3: TGTGCCAGCTCACCACTCCCGGGACAGGAGGGGAATTCACCCCTCCACTTT. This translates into CASSPLPGQEGNSPLHF.

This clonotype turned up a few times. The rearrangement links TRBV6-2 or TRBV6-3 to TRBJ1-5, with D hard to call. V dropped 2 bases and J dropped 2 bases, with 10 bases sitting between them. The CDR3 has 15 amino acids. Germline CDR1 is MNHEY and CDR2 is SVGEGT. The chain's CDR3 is CASSYGSNGNQPQHF. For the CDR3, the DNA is TGTGCCAGCAGTTACGGGTCAAACGGCAATCAGCCCCAGCATTTT.

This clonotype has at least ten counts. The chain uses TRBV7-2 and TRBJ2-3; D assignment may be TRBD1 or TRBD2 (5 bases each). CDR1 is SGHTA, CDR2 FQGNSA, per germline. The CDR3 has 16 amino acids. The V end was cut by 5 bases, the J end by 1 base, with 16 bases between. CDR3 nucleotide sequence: TGTGCCAGCAGCCCCTATTTGGGGGATCGCACAGATACGCAGTATTTT. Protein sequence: CASSPYLGDRTDTQYF.

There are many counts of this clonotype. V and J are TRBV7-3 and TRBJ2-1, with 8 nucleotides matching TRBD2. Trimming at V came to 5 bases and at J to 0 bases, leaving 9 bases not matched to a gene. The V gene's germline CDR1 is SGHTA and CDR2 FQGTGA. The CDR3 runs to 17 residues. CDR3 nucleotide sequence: TGTGCCAGCAGCCCGAGGGCCCGGGAGGGCTCCTACAATGAGCAGTTCTTC. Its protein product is CASSPRAREGSYNEQFF.

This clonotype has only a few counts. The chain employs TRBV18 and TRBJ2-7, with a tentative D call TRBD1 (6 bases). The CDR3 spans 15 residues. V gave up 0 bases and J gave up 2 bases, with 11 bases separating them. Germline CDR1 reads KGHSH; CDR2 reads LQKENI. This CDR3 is CASSPPSRGAYEQYF. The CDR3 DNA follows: TGTGCCAGCTCACCACCGAGCAGGGGAGCCTACGAGCAGTACTTC.

As DNA, the CDR3 is TGTGCCAGCAGCCGGAATCAGGGGGTTAGAGAGACCCAGTACTTC. It codes for CASSRNQGVRETQYF. This chain connects TRBV11-2 to TRBJ2-5, with 7 bases matching TRBD1. The V segment lost 5 bases and the J segment 4 bases; nucleotides outside the gene matches: 10. Germline V gene lookup returns CDR1 SGHAT and CDR2 FQNNGV. This CDR3 is built from 15 residues.

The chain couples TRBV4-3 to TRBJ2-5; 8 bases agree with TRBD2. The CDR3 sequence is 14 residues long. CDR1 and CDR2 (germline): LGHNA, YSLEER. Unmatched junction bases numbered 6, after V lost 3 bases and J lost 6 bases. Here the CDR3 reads CASSQSGLVKTQYF. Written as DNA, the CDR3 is TGCGCCAGCAGCCAGTCGGGACTAGTTAAGACCCAGTACTTC.

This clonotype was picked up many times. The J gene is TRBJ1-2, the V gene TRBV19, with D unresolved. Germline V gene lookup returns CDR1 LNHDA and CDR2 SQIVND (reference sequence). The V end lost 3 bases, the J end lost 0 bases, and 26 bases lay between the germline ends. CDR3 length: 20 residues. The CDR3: CASSILPKNFPSLANYGYTF. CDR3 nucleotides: TGTGCCAGTAGTATTCTTCCGAAGAACTTCCCATCTCTAGCTAACTATGGCTACACCTTC.

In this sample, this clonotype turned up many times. CDR3 in amino acids: CASSTDSIFDSRLNSPLHF. The CDR3 nucleotides are TGTGCCAGTAGTACAGACAGTATTTTCGACAGTAGGCTTAATTCACCCCTCCACTTT. V and J are TRBV19 and TRBJ1-6, with D perhaps matching TRBD1 (5 bases). V lost 4 bases and J 6 bases, leaving 25 bases between the germline ends. The CDR3 is made up of 19 amino acids. The germline CDR1 and CDR2 sequences are LNHDA and SQIVND (reference sequence).

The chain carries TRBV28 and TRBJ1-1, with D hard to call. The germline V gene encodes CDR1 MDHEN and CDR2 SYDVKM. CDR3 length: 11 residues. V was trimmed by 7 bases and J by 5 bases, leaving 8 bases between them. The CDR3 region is CASTLFTEAFF. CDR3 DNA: TGTGCCAGCACCTTGTTTACTGAAGCTTTCTTT. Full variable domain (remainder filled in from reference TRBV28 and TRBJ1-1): DVKVTQSSRYLVKRTGEKVFLECVQDMDHENMFWYRQDPGLGLRLIYFSYDVKMKEKGDIPEGYSVSREKKERFSLILESASTNQTSMYLCASTLFTEAFFGQGTRLTVV.

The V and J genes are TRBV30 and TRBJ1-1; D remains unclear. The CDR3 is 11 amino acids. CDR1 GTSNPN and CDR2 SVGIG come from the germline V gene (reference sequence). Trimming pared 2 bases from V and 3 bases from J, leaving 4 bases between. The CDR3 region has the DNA TGTGCCTGGAGTTGGGACACTGAAGCTTTCTTT. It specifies CAWSWDTEAFF.

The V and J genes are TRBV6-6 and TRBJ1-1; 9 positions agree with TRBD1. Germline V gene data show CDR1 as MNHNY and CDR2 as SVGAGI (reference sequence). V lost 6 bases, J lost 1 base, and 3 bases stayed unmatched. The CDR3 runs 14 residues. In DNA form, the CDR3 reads TGTGCCAGCAGCTACAGGGGGCCGAACACTGAAGCTTTCTTT. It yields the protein CASSYRGPNTEAFF.

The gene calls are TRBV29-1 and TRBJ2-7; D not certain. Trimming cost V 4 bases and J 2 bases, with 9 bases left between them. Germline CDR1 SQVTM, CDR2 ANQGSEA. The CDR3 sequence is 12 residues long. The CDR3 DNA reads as TGCAGCGTTGTGGCTAGAACCTACGAGCAGTACTTC. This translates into CSVVARTYEQYF.

The CDR3 DNA sequence: TGTGCCAGCAGCTTAGTGGCTGGAGGTCCAAACACCATATATTTT. As protein: CASSLVAGGPNTIYF. The J gene is TRBJ1-3, the V gene TRBV11-2; D remains ambiguous. CDR3 length: 15 amino acids. Trimming took off 1 base at V and 6 bases at J, with 13 bases between the two ends. Germline V CDR1 and CDR2: SGHAT, FQNNGV. Full variable domain (missing parts from reference TRBV11-2 and TRBJ1-3): EAGVAQSPRYKIIEKRQSVAFWCNPISGHATLYWYQQILGQGPKLLIQFQNNGVVDDSQLPKDRFSAERLKGVDSTLKIQPAKLEDSAVYLCASSLVAGGPNTIYFGEGSWLTVV.

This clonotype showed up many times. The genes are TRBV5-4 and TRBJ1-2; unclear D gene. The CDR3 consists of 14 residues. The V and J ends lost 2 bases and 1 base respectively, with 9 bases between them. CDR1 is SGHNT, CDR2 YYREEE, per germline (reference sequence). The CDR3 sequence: CASSLGSNNYGYTF. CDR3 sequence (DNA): TGTGCCAGCAGCTTAGGATCAAATAACTATGGCTACACCTTC.

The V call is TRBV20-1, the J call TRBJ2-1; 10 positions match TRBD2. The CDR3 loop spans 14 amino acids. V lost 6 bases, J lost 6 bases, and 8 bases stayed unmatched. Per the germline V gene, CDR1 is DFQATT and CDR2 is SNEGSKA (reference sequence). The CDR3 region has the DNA TGCAGTGCATTCCTAGCGGGGGTATTCAATGAGCAGTTCTTC. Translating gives CSAFLAGVFNEQFF.

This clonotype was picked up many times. The CDR3 loop reads CASSAALAGAPYNEQFF. The CDR3 nucleotides read TGTGCCAGCAGTGCCGCTCTCGCGGGGGCGCCCTACAATGAGCAGTTCTTC. The chain joins TRBV6-1 to TRBJ2-1, with D perhaps matching TRBD2 (7 bases). Trimming cost V 4 bases and J 2 bases, with 18 bases left between them. Germline V CDR1 and CDR2: MNHNS, SASEGT. CDR3 length equals 17 residues.

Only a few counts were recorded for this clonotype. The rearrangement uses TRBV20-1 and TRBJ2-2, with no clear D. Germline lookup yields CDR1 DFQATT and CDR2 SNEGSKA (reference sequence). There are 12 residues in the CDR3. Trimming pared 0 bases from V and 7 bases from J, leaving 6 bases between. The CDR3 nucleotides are TGCAGTGCTAGAGATCGTTTCGGGGAGCTGTTTTTT. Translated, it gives CSARDRFGELFF.